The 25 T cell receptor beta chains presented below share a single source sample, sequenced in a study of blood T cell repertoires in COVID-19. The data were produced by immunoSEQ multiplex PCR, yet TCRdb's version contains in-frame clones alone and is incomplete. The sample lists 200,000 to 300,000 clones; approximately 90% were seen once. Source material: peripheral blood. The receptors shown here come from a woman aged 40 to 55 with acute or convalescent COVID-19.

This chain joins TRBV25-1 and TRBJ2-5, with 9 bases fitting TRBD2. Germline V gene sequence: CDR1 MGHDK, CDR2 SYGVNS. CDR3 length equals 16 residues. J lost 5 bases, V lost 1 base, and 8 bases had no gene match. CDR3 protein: CASSESLRGGVETQYF. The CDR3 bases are TGTGCCAGCAGTGAATCTTTGCGGGGGGGCGTGGAGACCCAGTACTTC.

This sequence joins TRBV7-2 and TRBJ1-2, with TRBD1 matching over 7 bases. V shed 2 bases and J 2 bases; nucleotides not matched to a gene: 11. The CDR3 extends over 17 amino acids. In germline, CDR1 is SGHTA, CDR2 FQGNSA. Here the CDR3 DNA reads TGTGCCAGCAGCTTACGCAGGACAGGACACTCAAACTATGGCTACACCTTC. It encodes CASSLRRTGHSNYGYTF.

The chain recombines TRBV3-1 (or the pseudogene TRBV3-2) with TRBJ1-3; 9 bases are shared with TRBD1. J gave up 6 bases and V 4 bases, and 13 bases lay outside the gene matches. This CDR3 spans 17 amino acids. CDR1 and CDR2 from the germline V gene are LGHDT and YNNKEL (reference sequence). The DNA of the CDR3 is TGTGCCAGCAGCCCGGTCCCGGGACAGGGCCCGGAAAACACCATATATTTT. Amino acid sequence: CASSPVPGQGPENTIYF.

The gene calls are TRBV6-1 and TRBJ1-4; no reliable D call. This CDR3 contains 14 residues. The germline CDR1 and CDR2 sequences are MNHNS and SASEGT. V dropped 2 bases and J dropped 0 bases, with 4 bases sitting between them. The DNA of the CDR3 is TGTGCCAGCAGTGAACAGGCAACTAATGAAAAACTGTTTTTT. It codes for CASSEQATNEKLFF.

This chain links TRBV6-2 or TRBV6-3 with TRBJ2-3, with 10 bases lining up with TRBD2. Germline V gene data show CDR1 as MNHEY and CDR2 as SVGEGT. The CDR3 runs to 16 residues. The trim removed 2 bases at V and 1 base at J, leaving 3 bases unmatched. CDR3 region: CASSYRGLAGTDTQYF. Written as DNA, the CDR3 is TGTGCCAGCAGTTACCGCGGACTAGCGGGCACAGATACGCAGTATTTT.

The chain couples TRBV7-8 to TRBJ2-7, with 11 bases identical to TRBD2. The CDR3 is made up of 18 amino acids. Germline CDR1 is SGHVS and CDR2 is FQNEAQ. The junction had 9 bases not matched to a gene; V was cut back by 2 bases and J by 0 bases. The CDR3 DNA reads TGTGCCAGCAGCTTATTTGCTAGCGGGGGGACAAGCTCCTACGAGCAGTACGTC. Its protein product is CASSLFASGGTSSYEQYV.

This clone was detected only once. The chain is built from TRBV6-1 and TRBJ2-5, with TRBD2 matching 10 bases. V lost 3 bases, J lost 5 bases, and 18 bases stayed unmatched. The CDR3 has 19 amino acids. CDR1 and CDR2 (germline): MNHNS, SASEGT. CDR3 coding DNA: TGTGCCAGCAGTGACCAATGGGGGCTAGCGGGGGCGCAGGGGGAGACCCAGTACTTC. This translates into CASSDQWGLAGAQGETQYF.

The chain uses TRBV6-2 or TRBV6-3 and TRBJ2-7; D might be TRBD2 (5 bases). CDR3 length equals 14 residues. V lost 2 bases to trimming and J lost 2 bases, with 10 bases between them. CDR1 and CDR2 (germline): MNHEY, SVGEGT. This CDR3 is CASSYKGGPYEQYV. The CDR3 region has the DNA TGTGCCAGCAGTTACAAGGGCGGGCCCTACGAGCAGTACGTC.

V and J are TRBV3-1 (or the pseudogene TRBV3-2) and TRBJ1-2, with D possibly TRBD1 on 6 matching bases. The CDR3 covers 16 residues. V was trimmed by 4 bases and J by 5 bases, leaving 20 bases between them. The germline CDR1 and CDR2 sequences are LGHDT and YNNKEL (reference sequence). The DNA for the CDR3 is TGTGCCAGCAGCCTCCTGGGGGGGGGCGCAGGGTATGGCTACACCTTC. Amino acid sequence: CASSLLGGGAGYGYTF.

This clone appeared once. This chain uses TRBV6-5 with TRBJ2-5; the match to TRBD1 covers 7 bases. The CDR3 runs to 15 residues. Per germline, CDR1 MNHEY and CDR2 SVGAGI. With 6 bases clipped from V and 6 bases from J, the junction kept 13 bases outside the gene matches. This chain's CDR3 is CASSQTGESRKTQYF. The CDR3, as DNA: TGTGCCAGCAGCCAAACAGGGGAGAGTAGAAAGACCCAGTACTTC.

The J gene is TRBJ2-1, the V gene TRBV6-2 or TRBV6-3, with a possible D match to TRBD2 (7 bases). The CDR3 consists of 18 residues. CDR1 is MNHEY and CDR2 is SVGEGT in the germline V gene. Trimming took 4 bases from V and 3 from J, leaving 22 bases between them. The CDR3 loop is CASSSPWGRGAFYNEQFF. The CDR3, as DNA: TGTGCCAGCAGTTCCCCGTGGGGTCGGGGGGCCTTCTACAATGAGCAGTTCTTC.

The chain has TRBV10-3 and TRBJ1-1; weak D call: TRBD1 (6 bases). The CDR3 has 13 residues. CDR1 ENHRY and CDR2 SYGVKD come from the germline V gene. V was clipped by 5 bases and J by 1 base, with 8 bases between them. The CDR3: CAISSQGNTEAFF. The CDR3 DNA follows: TGTGCCATCAGTTCACAGGGGAACACTGAAGCTTTCTTT.

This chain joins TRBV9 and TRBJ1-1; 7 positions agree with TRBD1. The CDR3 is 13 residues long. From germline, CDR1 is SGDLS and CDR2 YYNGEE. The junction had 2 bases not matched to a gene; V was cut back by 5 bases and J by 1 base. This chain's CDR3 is CASRAGGNTEAFF. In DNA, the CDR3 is TGTGCCAGCAGAGCAGGGGGGAACACTGAAGCTTTCTTT.

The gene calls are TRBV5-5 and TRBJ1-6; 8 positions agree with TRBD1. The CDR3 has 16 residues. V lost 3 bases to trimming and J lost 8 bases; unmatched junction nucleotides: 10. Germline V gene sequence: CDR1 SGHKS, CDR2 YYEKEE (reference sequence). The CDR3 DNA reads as TGTGCCAGCAGCTGGGCTAGGACAGGGTCTGATTCACCCCTCCACTTT. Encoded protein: CASSWARTGSDSPLHF.

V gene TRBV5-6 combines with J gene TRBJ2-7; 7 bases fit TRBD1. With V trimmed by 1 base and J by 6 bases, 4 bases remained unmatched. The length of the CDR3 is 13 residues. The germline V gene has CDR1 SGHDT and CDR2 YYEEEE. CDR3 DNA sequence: TGTGCCAGCAGCTTGCGACAGGGTGGCGAGCAGTACGTC. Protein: CASSLRQGGEQYV.

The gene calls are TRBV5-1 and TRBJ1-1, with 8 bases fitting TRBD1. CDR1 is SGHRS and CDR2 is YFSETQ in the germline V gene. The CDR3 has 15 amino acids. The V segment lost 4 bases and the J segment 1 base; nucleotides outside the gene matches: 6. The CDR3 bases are TGCGCCAGCAGCGATGGGACAGGAGGGAACACTGAAGCTTTCTTT. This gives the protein CASSDGTGGNTEAFF.

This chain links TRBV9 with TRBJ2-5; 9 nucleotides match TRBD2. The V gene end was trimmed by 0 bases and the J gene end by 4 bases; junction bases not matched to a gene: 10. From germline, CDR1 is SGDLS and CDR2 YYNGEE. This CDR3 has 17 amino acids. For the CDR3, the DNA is TGTGCCAGCAGCGTAGGTATTAGTAGCGGGGGACGAGAGACCCAGTACTTC. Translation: CASSVGISSGGRETQYF.

The DNA for the CDR3 is TGTGCCAGCAGCTTCTTCAGGGGAAACACTGAAGCTTTCTTT. Its translation: CASSFFRGNTEAFF. The gene calls are TRBV11-2 and TRBJ1-1; TRBD1 is a possible D gene (6 bases). Germline V gene data show CDR1 as SGHAT and CDR2 as FQNNGV. The CDR3 runs to 14 residues. The V gene lost 3 bases and the J gene lost 2 bases, with 10 bases spanning the gap.

The chain's CDR3 is CASSRRTANTGELFF. CDR3 DNA sequence: TGTGCCAGCAGTAGGAGAACCGCGAACACCGGGGAGCTGTTTTTT. J is TRBJ2-2 and V is TRBV6-5; D ambiguous. The CDR3 covers 15 residues. The ends were cut back, 5 bases at V and 0 bases at J, with 10 bases in the middle. Germline-derived CDR1 and CDR2 are MNHEY and SVGAGI.

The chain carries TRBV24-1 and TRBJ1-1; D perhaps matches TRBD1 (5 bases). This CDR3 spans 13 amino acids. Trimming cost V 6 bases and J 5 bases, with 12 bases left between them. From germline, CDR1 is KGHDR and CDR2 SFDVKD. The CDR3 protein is CATSHGGSTEAFF. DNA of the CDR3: TGTGCCACCAGTCATGGGGGGTCTACTGAAGCTTTCTTT.

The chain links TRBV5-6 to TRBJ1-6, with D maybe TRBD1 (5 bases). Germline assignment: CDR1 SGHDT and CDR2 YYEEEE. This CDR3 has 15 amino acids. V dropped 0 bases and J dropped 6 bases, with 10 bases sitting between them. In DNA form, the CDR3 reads TGTGCCAGCAGCTTGGTTCGACAGTTTAATTCACCCCTCCACTTT. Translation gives CASSLVRQFNSPLHF.

Written as DNA, the CDR3 is TGCAGCGTTGAACAGGGGGATGGCTACACCTTC. Translation gives CSVEQGDGYTF. The V gene is TRBV29-1, the J gene TRBJ1-2; the match to TRBD1 covers 7 bases. This CDR3 contains 11 residues. From germline, CDR1 is SQVTM and CDR2 ANQGSEA. Trimming at V came to 2 bases and at J to 6 bases, leaving 0 bases not matched to a gene.

DNA for the CDR3: TGTGCCACCAGCCGGGACAGGGGCCCTTACGAGCAGTACGTC. Translation gives CATSRDRGPYEQYV. The V call is TRBV24-1, the J call TRBJ2-7, with TRBD1 matching over 10 bases. This CDR3 contains 14 residues. Germline values: CDR1 KGHDR, CDR2 SFDVKD. The V and J ends lost 7 bases and 4 bases, in that order; junction bases with no gene match: 6.

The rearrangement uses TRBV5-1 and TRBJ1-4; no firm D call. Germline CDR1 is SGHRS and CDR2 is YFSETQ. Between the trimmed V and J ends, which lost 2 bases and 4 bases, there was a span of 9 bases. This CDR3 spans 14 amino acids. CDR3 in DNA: TGCGCCAGCAGCTTAGGCACTAATAATGAAAAACTGTTTTTT. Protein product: CASSLGTNNEKLFF.

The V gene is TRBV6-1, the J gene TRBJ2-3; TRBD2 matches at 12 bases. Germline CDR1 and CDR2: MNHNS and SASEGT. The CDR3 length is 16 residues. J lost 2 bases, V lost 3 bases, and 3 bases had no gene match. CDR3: CASSETSGGFTDTQYF. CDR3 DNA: TGTGCCAGCAGTGAGACTAGCGGGGGATTCACAGATACGCAGTATTTT.